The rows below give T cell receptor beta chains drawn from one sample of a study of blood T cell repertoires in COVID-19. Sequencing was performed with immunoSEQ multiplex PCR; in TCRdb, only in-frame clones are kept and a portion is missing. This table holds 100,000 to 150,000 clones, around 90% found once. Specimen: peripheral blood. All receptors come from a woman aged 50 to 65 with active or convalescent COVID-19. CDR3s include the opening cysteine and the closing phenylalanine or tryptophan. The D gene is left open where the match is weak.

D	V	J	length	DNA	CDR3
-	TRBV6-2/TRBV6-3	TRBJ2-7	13	TGTGCCAGCAGTTACGCGGAGTCCTACGAGCAGTACTTC	CASSYAESYEQYF
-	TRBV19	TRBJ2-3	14	TGTGCCAGTAGTATCGGGACTTCGGCAGATACGCAGTATTTT	CASSIGTSADTQYF
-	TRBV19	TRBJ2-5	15	TGTGCCAGTAGTATTTATGGACATACGCAAGAGACCCAGTACTTC	CASSIYGHTQETQYF
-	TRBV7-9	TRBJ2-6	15	TGTGCCAGCAGCTTAGTCTTTCCTGGGGCCAACGTCCTGACTTTC	CASSLVFPGANVLTF
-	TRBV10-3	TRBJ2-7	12	TGTGCCATTGGGAGCGAGGTTGGCGAGCAGTACTTC	CAIGSEVGEQYF
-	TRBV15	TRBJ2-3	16	TGTGCCACCAGCAGAGATCCCGGGTCGGCCACAGATACGCAGTATTTT	CATSRDPGSATDTQYF
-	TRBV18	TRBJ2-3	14	TGTGCCAGCTCACCGCGAGCTAGGTTAGATACGCAGTATTTT	CASSPRARLDTQYF
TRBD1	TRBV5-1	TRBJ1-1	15	TGCGCCAGCAGCGTGACAGGGGCTTCGAGCACTGAAGCTTTCTTT	CASSVTGASSTEAFF
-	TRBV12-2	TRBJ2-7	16	TGTGCAAGTCGCGGTCCTCGACTAGCGGGTCTATACGAGCAGTACTTC	CASRGPRLAGLYEQYF
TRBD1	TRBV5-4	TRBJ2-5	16	TGTGCCAGCAGCTTGGGGGACAGGGGGATTCGAGAGACCCAGTACTTC	CASSLGDRGIRETQYF
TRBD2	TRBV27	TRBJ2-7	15	TGTGCCAGCAGCAAAGGACTAGTCGAGGGCTACGAGCAGTACTTC	CASSKGLVEGYEQYF
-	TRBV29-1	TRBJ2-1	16	TGCAGCGTATATACCACGAGAGGGCTGTCCTACAATGAGCAGTTCTTC	CSVYTTRGLSYNEQFF
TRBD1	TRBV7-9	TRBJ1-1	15	TGTGCCAGCAGCTTAACAGGACAGGGGACCACTGAAGCTTTCTTT	CASSLTGQGTTEAFF
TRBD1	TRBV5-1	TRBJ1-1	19	TGCGCCAGCAAAGTCCGCCCGGGACAGGGGGCTCCTGCGAACACTGAAGCTTTCTTT	CASKVRPGQGAPANTEAFF
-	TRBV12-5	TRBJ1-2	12	TGTGCTAGTGCACAAGGGGACTATGGCTACACCTTC	CASAQGDYGYTF
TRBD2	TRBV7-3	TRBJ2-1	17	TGTGCCAGCAGCTTAACCCCTAGCGGGAGAATCTTCAATGAGCAGTTCTTC	CASSLTPSGRIFNEQFF
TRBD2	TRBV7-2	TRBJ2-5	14	TGTGCCAGCAGCCGGACTAGCGCTTTGGAGACCCAGTACTTC	CASSRTSALETQYF
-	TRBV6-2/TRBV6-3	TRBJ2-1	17	TGTGCCAGCAGTTACAGGTCTCAGGGCTACCGCAGGAATGAGCAGTTCTTC	CASSYRSQGYRRNEQFF
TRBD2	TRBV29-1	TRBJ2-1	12	TGCGCCGGGACTAGCGGGAGTAATGAGCAGTTCTTC	CAGTSGSNEQFF
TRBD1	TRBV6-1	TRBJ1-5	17	TGTGCCAGCAGTGAAGTTGGACAGGGAATGAGCAATCAGCCCCAGCATTTT	CASSEVGQGMSNQPQHF
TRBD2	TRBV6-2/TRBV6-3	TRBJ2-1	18	TGTGCCAGCAGCCTTGACGGACTAGCGGGGGTCTCCTACAATGAGCAGTTCTTC	CASSLDGLAGVSYNEQFF
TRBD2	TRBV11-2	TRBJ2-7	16	TGTGCCAGCAGCTTAGATACTAGCGGGATGAAATACGAGCAGTACTTC	CASSLDTSGMKYEQYF